The following is a T cell receptor (beta chain) sequence with its context. Its antigen remains unidentified. These data belong to a study of shared clonotypes between healthy human individuals. Study-wide results and limits: It was expected that sequencing depth would affect clonotype sharing among donors.

The study separated CD4+ cells into CD45RA+ naive and CD45RA-negative memory subsets. For each subset, genomic DNA was distributed in equal portions over several immunoSEQ plates. Measured with immunoSEQ multiplex PCR; TCRdb has only the in-frame clones, and not every one. The sample has 1.4 million to 1.5 million clones, around 97% seen once. The sequence derives from a man aged 25 to 40 in good health. Material for sequencing was naive CD4+ T cells sorted from blood. Subset here: CD45RA+ positively selected.

The CDR3 reads CASRQDLTGELFF. The CDR3 nucleotides read TGTGCCAGCAGACAAGACCTTACCGGGGAGCTGTTTTTT. The rearrangement links TRBV27 to TRBJ2-2; D call uncertain. Trimming cost V 6 bases and J 5 bases, with 10 bases left between them. CDR3 size: 13 residues. Looked up from germline, CDR1 is MNHEY and CDR2 is SMNVEV (reference sequence).